A selection of T cell receptor beta chains follows, all from one sample in a study of cytomegalovirus exposure and HLA in healthy donors. Profiling relied on immunoSEQ multiplex PCR, and the TCRdb table lists in-frame clones only, not all of them. The sample shows roughly 120,000 clones, about 78% of them seen only once. Sequenced material: PBMCs. These TCRs come from a woman between 40 and 50 years old in good health and CMV-seropositive. Each CDR3 is given with its conserved first and last residue. Each record gives: clone size, D gene, J gene, V gene, CDR3 DNA, CDR3 protein. A D gene is named only where the DNA matches it firmly. The size field is filled for only some rows; it gives once, few, many or a size class.

size: NA
D: NA
J: TRBJ1-2
V: TRBV6-5
DNA: TGTGCCAGCAGGGACAATCTGGGCTATGGCTACACCTTC
CDR3: CASRDNLGYGYTF

size: NA
D: NA
J: TRBJ2-5
V: TRBV5-1
DNA: TGCGCCAGCAGCTTGCTGGGGGGGGCGGGATCAGAGACCCAGTACTTC
CDR3: CASSLLGGAGSETQYF

size: once
D: TRBD1
J: TRBJ2-1
V: TRBV25-1
DNA: TGTGCCAGCAGTGATATGACAGGGAGCTCCTACAATGAGCAGTTCTTC
CDR3: CASSDMTGSSYNEQFF

size: NA
D: NA
J: TRBJ2-1
V: TRBV6-4
DNA: TGTGCCAGCAGTGACTCGCGGGGGCACGATGAGCAGTTCTTC
CDR3: CASSDSRGHDEQFF

size: NA
D: TRBD1
J: TRBJ1-2
V: TRBV4-3
DNA: TGCGCCAGCAGCCAGGGACCGACAGGGTATGGCTACACCTTC
CDR3: CASSQGPTGYGYTF

size: once
D: NA
J: TRBJ2-1
V: TRBV7-9
DNA: TGTGCCAGCAGCTTATCCAGTTCAAGCTCCTACAATGAGCAGTTCTTC
CDR3: CASSLSSSSSYNEQFF

size: NA
D: TRBD1
J: TRBJ1-1
V: TRBV5-1
DNA: TGCGCCAGCAGCCTGGACAGGCCGGGCACTGAAGCTTTCTTT
CDR3: CASSLDRPGTEAFF

size: NA
D: TRBD2
J: TRBJ2-1
V: TRBV7-9
DNA: TGTGCCAGCAGCCCCGAGACTAGCGCATCCTACAATGAGCAGTTCTTC
CDR3: CASSPETSASYNEQFF

size: NA
D: NA
J: TRBJ2-1
V: TRBV4-1
DNA: TGCGCCAGCAGCCAAGAAGGAGGGGTGAGCTCCTACAATGAGCAGTTCTTC
CDR3: CASSQEGGVSSYNEQFF

size: few
D: NA
J: TRBJ1-2
V: TRBV6-4
DNA: TGTGCCAGCAGTGTACTTCGGGGGAGCTATGGCTACACCTTC
CDR3: CASSVLRGSYGYTF

size: NA
D: TRBD1
J: TRBJ2-5
V: TRBV10-3
DNA: TGTGCCACCCGGACAGGGTTATCGCAGACCCAGTACTTC
CDR3: CATRTGLSQTQYF

size: NA
D: NA
J: TRBJ1-2
V: TRBV11-3
DNA: TGTGCCAGCAGCTTAGTGCCCTACTTC
CDR3: CASSLVPYF

size: NA
D: NA
J: TRBJ1-1
V: TRBV5-8
DNA: TGTGCCAGCAGCCATGACAGTCCTGAAGCTTTCTTT
CDR3: CASSHDSPEAFF

size: NA
D: NA
J: TRBJ1-2
V: TRBV28
DNA: TGTGCCAGCAGTACCACGGACTATGGCTACACCTTC
CDR3: CASSTTDYGYTF

size: NA
D: TRBD2
J: TRBJ2-3
V: TRBV9
DNA: TGTGCCAGCAGCGTGAGGGGACTAGCGGGGGGGGCTAGCACAGATACGCAGTATTTT
CDR3: CASSVRGLAGGASTDTQYF

size: once
D: NA
J: TRBJ1-1
V: TRBV18
DNA: TGTGCCACCCGAGGACAGCGAAACACTGAAGCTTTCTTT
CDR3: CATRGQRNTEAFF

size: NA
D: TRBD1
J: TRBJ2-1
V: TRBV4-3
DNA: TGCGCCAGCAGCCAAGAGGGACAGGGGCTACATGAGCAGTTCTTC
CDR3: CASSQEGQGLHEQFF

size: NA
D: NA
J: TRBJ1-1
V: TRBV27
DNA: TGTGCCAGCAGTTTGGCAGGCCAAGCTTTCTTT
CDR3: CASSLAGQAFF

size: once
D: TRBD2
J: TRBJ2-5
V: TRBV9
DNA: TGTGCCAGCAGCGCCTCAGCGACTAGCGGGGGGGAGACCCAGTACTTC
CDR3: CASSASATSGGETQYF

size: once
D: TRBD1
J: TRBJ2-2
V: TRBV29-1
DNA: TGCAGCGTTGTACCGGGACAGGGGAACACCGGGGAGCTGTTTTTT
CDR3: CSVVPGQGNTGELFF

size: NA
D: TRBD1
J: TRBJ1-1
V: TRBV6-5
DNA: TGTGCCAGCAGTTATCAGGGGGATCGCGAAGCTTTCTTT
CDR3: CASSYQGDREAFF

size: NA
D: TRBD1
J: TRBJ2-1
V: TRBV19
DNA: TGTGCCAGTTCCGGGACAGGGGATGGCAATGAGCAGTTCTTC
CDR3: CASSGTGDGNEQFF

size: NA
D: TRBD1
J: TRBJ2-7
V: TRBV7-3
DNA: TGTGCCAGAAGGGACAGGCCCTACGAGCAGTACTTC
CDR3: CARRDRPYEQYF

size: few
D: NA
J: TRBJ2-2
V: TRBV4-3
DNA: TGCGCCAGCAGCCAAGCGGCTATCGCGACAGGGAACACCGGGGAGCTGTTTTTT
CDR3: CASSQAAIATGNTGELFF

size: few
D: NA
J: TRBJ1-1
V: TRBV19
DNA: TGTGCCAGTAGTATCTCCTTGGAGGCTGAAGCTTTCTTT
CDR3: CASSISLEAEAFF

size: NA
D: TRBD2
J: TRBJ2-2
V: TRBV4-2
DNA: TGTGCCAGCAGCCAGGAACCATGGGGACTAGCGGGGGGGCGTCGCACCGGGGAGCTGTTTTTT
CDR3: CASSQEPWGLAGGRRTGELFF

size: NA
D: TRBD1
J: TRBJ1-6
V: TRBV5-4
DNA: TGTGCCAGCAGCCGACAGGGGGCTGATTCACCCCTCCACTTT
CDR3: CASSRQGADSPLHF

size: NA
D: TRBD1
J: TRBJ2-5
V: TRBV11-3
DNA: TGTGCCAGCAGCCCGGGACAGGGTGAAGAGACCCAGTACTTC
CDR3: CASSPGQGEETQYF

size: NA
D: TRBD2
J: TRBJ2-5
V: TRBV5-4
DNA: TGTGCCAGCAGCCTCGGGACTAGGGGCGAGACCCAGTACTTC
CDR3: CASSLGTRGETQYF

size: NA
D: NA
J: TRBJ2-7
V: TRBV7-6
DNA: TGTGCCAGCAGCTTAGCGGTCGAGCTCTACGAGCAGTACTTC
CDR3: CASSLAVELYEQYF

size: few
D: TRBD2
J: TRBJ2-1
V: TRBV6-5
DNA: TGTGCCAGCAGAGCCGGGGGGGACTACAATGAGCAGTTCTTC
CDR3: CASRAGGDYNEQFF

size: NA
D: NA
J: TRBJ1-5
V: TRBV6-5
DNA: TGTGCCAGCAGTTACAATAGCCCTCACGGTGGGCCCCAGCATTTT
CDR3: CASSYNSPHGGPQHF

size: NA
D: NA
J: TRBJ1-1
V: TRBV5-6
DNA: TGTGCCAGCAGCTTGGGGCCGTTGAACACTGAAGCTTTCTTT
CDR3: CASSLGPLNTEAFF

size: once
D: NA
J: TRBJ2-1
V: TRBV28
DNA: TGTGCCAGCAAGCCAGGAGGAGCGGCGAGCTACAATGAGCAGTTCTTC
CDR3: CASKPGGAASYNEQFF

size: NA
D: NA
J: TRBJ1-1
V: TRBV28
DNA: TGTGCCAGCAGCCAACCCCAGGGTTTCACCACTGAAGCTTTCTTT
CDR3: CASSQPQGFTTEAFF

size: NA
D: TRBD2
J: TRBJ2-7
V: TRBV10-2
DNA: TGCGCCAGCAGTGAAGCGGGGGGCGAGCAGTACTTC
CDR3: CASSEAGGEQYF

size: once
D: NA
J: TRBJ1-1
V: TRBV5-4
DNA: TGTGCCAGCAGCCGGACATCGGGGGAATGGCCTGAAGCTTTCTTT
CDR3: CASSRTSGEWPEAFF